This is a list of T cell receptor beta chains from one sample in a study of beta chain features in type 1 diabetes. Clones were sequenced by immunoSEQ multiplex PCR, and TCRdb holds only the in-frame ones, with some missing. The sample has 300,000 to 400,000 clones, 6.5% to 10% seen once. The sample consisted of central memory CD4+ T cells from blood. These receptor sequences come from a woman between 18 and 30 years old in good health. CDR3s include the opening cysteine and the closing phenylalanine or tryptophan. The D gene is left open where the match is weak. A row's size may be missing; if present it is once, few, many or a size class.

j_call d_call clone_size v_call cdr3_nt cdr3_aa
TRBJ1-5 - - TRBV4-3 TGCGCCAGCAGCCAAGACGCGGACGGTAATAGCAATCAGCCCCAGCATTTT CASSQDADGNSNQPQHF
TRBJ2-7 - - TRBV7-8 TGTGCCAGCAGCCCGGCCCCGGGACATACCTACGAGCAGTACTTC CASSPAPGHTYEQYF
TRBJ2-7 - few TRBV18 TGTGCCAGCTCATTACAAACAGGGAGCTCCTACGAGCAGTACTTC CASSLQTGSSYEQYF
TRBJ1-1 - - TRBV7-3 TGTGCCAGCAGCTTAACGGCCAGCGCTGAAGCTTTCTTT CASSLTASAEAFF
TRBJ2-1 TRBD2 few TRBV11-2 TGTGCCAGCAGCTTAGTGGGCGGGAGGGCCGGTTATGAGCAGTTCTTC CASSLVGGRAGYEQFF
TRBJ2-3 - many TRBV7-9 TGTGCCAGCAGCCCGAGGCCTAGCGAGAGCACAGATACGCAGTATTTT CASSPRPSESTDTQYF
TRBJ2-5 TRBD2 - TRBV27 TGTGCCAGCAGTTTTTCTAGCGGGCGAGAGACCCAGTACTTC CASSFSSGRETQYF
TRBJ2-3 TRBD2 - TRBV9 TGTGCCAGCAGCCCGAGGAGCGGGATTGTTACAGATACGCAGTATTTT CASSPRSGIVTDTQYF
TRBJ2-3 - few TRBV19 TGTGCCAGTAGTATAGCGGCTGTGGATACGCAGTATTTT CASSIAAVDTQYF
TRBJ2-7 - few TRBV15 TGTGCCACCAGCAGAGATTCATCGGGCGGGCAGTACTTC CATSRDSSGGQYF
TRBJ2-5 - - TRBV15 TGTGCCACCAGAAACCGAAAAGCCGGGAGAAGGTCGGAGACCCAGTACTTC CATRNRKAGRRSETQYF
TRBJ2-3 - few TRBV6-1 TGTGCCAGCAGTACCGTAAACACAGATACGCAGTATTTT CASSTVNTDTQYF
TRBJ2-2 - few TRBV7-9 TGTGCCAGCAGCTTACAGGGCACCGGGGAGCTGTTTTTT CASSLQGTGELFF
TRBJ2-1 - few TRBV7-3 TGTGCCAGCAGCCAATTACAGGGCAACAATGAGCAGTTCTTC CASSQLQGNNEQFF
TRBJ1-2 TRBD1 - TRBV4-2 TGTGCCAGCAGCCAAACACTAGCAGGGGGCTACGGCTATGGCTACACCTTC CASSQTLAGGYGYGYTF
TRBJ1-4 TRBD1 - TRBV7-9 TGTGCCAGCAGCCGGAGACAGGGACGGGGTTTTAATGAAAAACTGTTTTTT CASSRRQGRGFNEKLFF
TRBJ2-4 TRBD2 many TRBV19 TGTGCCAGTAGTATGCAGCTAGCGGGAGACCAGTACTTC CASSMQLAGDQYF
TRBJ2-1 TRBD1 few TRBV15 TGTGCCACCAGCAGAGAGGTGGGGGACAGGGGGGACAATGAGCAGTTCTTC CATSREVGDRGDNEQFF
TRBJ2-6 - few TRBV4-3 TGCGCCAGCAGCCAAGGACACTCTGGGGCCAACGTCCTGACTTTC CASSQGHSGANVLTF
TRBJ2-1 - - TRBV5-4 TGTGCCACCACGACTAGTGGATTTAACAATGAGCAGTTCTTC CATTTSGFNNEQFF
TRBJ2-7 TRBD2 - TRBV6-6 TGTGCCAGCAGAGCCGGGACTAATTCCTACGAGCAGTACTTC CASRAGTNSYEQYF
TRBJ1-6 - few TRBV4-3 TGCGCCAGCAGCCAAGATAGGTCACCCCTCCACTTT CASSQDRSPLHF
TRBJ2-1 TRBD2 few TRBV4-2 TGTGCCAGCAGCCGTGGGACTAGCGCTAATGAGCAGTTCTTC CASSRGTSANEQFF
TRBJ2-2 - once TRBV13 TGTGCCAGTGCAGGGTCAGGCGGGGAGCTGTTTTTT CASAGSGGELFF
TRBJ2-5 - - TRBV4-3 TGCGCCAGCAGCCAAGGCGCCGGGGGCAGTGGAGAGACCCAGTACTTC CASSQGAGGSGETQYF
TRBJ2-7 - few TRBV27 TGTGCCAGCAGAGGAGTATACGAGCAGTACTTC CASRGVYEQYF
TRBJ2-3 TRBD2 - TRBV4-3 TGCGCCAGCAGCCAGGAAGGCGGGAGAGTGACAGATACGCAGTATTTT CASSQEGGRVTDTQYF
TRBJ2-7 - many TRBV4-1 TGCGCCAGCAGCCAAGGAGCCTACGAGCAGTACTTC CASSQGAYEQYF
TRBJ2-7 - many TRBV29-1 TGCAGCGTTGAAACAGGGAAGCAGTACTTC CSVETGKQYF
TRBJ2-5 - few TRBV25-1 TGTGCCAGCAGTGATTGGAGGGCGGGTCAAGAGACCCAGTACTTC CASSDWRAGQETQYF
TRBJ2-3 TRBD2 many TRBV7-9 TGTGCCAGCACCCGGAGAGTGGGGGGGAAGGCAGATACGCAGTATTTT CASTRRVGGKADTQYF